These 5 T cell receptor beta chains were all obtained from the same sample, sequenced in a study of PD-1 blockade in classical Hodgkin lymphoma. Every patient experienced relapse after autologous stem cell transplantation, and brentuximab vedotin exposure varied. The study purified CD4+ T cells from thawed PBMCs using magnetic negative selection. Generated by immunoSEQ multiplex PCR, the TCRdb table keeps only in-frame clones and is missing some. Counted here are 25,000 to 35,000 clones, 65% to 90% occurring once; the ten biggest clones make up 2% to 3%. The source was CD4+ T cells from blood, collected at baseline. The receptors come from a human donor with classical Hodgkin lymphoma.

This rearrangement joins TRBV11-3 to TRBJ2-1; D may be TRBD1 (6 bases). The CDR3 is 15 residues long. Between the trimmed V and J ends, which lost 1 base and 8 bases, there was a span of 15 bases. Per the germline V gene, CDR1 is SGHNT and CDR2 is YENEEA. As DNA, the CDR3 is TGTGCCAGCAGCTTAGCAGGGGCTAGCATGCATGAGCAGTTCTTC. Translated, it gives CASSLAGASMHEQFF.

The genes are TRBV5-6 and TRBJ1-5; D remains ambiguous. The CDR3 contains 16 residues. Per the germline V gene, CDR1 is SGHDT and CDR2 is YYEEEE. V gave up 1 base and J gave up 2 bases, with 13 bases separating them. CDR3 nucleotide sequence: TGTGCCAGCAGCTTGTCAAGGGAAGGCGGCAATCAGCCCCAGCATTTT. Translated: CASSLSREGGNQPQHF.

The J gene is TRBJ2-7, the V gene TRBV7-9, with a possible D match to TRBD1 (6 bases). The V end lost 5 bases, the J end lost 2 bases, and 19 bases lay between the germline ends. The CDR3 has 16 residues. Germline values: CDR1 SEHNR, CDR2 FQNEAQ (reference sequence). The CDR3 spells CASSVIVGTRTYEQYF. The CDR3 DNA is TGTGCCAGCAGCGTTATTGTAGGGACACGGACCTACGAGCAGTACTTC. The complete variable domain, with remaining parts taken from reference TRBV7-9 and TRBJ2-7, reads DTGVSQNPRHKITKRGQNVTFRCDPISEHNRLYWYRQTLGQGPEFLTYFQNEAQLEKSRLLSDRFSAERPKGSFSTLEIQRTEQGDSAMYLCASSVIVGTRTYEQYFGPGTRLTVT.

A single count supports this clone. The chain is built from TRBV18 and TRBJ1-4; no firm D call. The CDR3 covers 15 residues. Germline assignment: CDR1 KGHSH and CDR2 LQKENI. Trimming cost V 1 base and J 7 bases, with 13 bases left between them. CDR3 residues: CASSPQTGSGEKLFF. The DNA for the CDR3 is TGTGCCAGCTCACCACAAACCGGGTCGGGTGAAAAACTGTTTTTT.

The chain couples TRBV15 to TRBJ1-1, with a tentative D call TRBD1 (6 bases). V shed 5 bases and J shed 3 bases, with 7 bases lying between them. Germline loops: CDR1 LNHNV, CDR2 YYDKDF (reference sequence). The CDR3 totals 12 residues. CDR3 in amino acids: CATSGGYTEAFF. The CDR3 coding sequence is TGTGCCACCAGCGGGGGCTACACTGAAGCTTTCTTT.